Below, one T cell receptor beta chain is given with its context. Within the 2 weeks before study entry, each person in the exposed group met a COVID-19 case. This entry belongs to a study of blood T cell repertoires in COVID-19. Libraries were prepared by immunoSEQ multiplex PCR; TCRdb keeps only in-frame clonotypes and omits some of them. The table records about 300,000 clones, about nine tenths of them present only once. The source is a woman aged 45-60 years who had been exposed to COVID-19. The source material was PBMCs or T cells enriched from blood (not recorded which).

Written as DNA, the CDR3 is TGTGCCAGCAGTGCTGGACAGGGCCTGGGACCCCTCCACTTT. Its translation: CASSAGQGLGPLHF. This sequence joins TRBV2 and TRBJ1-6, with 8 bases matching TRBD1. The CDR3 is 14 amino acids. V trimming: 4 bases; J trimming: 12 bases; junction bases outside the gene matches: 8. Germline V gene lookup returns CDR1 SNHLY and CDR2 FYNNEI. Drawing the rest from reference TRBV2 and TRBJ1-6, the complete variable domain is EPEVTQTPSHQVTQMGQEVILRCVPISNHLYFYWYRQILGQKVEFLVSFYNNEISEKSEIFDDQFSVERPDGSNFTLKIRSTKLEDSAMYFCASSAGQGLGPLHFGNGTRLTVT.